This T cell receptor beta chain is drawn from a study of cytomegalovirus exposure and HLA in healthy donors. Study-wide results and caveats: A list of 150 or so TCR beta chains associated with cytomegalovirus was given.

This CDR3 is built from 17 residues. J was trimmed by 7 bases and V by 4 bases; bases with no gene match: 12. The germline CDR1 and CDR2 sequences are SGHDN and FVKESK. Details on this clone: What it recognizes is unknown.

It was the roughly 130-subject validation cohort, separate from the approximately 680-subject first cohort, to which the donors belonged. Profiled with immunoSEQ multiplex PCR; TCRdb holds only in-frame clones, not every one. The sample has more than 90,000 clones; 88% are singletons. The V call is TRBV14, the J call TRBJ2-1, with 11 positions matching TRBD2. Input material: PBMCs. The TCR was taken from a man younger than 35 in good health and CMV-seronegative. CDR3 coding DNA: TGTGCCAGCAGCCGCCAAGCACATAGCGGGAGGGTAAATGAGCAGTTCTTC. This codes for CASSRQAHSGRVNEQFF.